The entry that follows covers one T cell receptor (beta chain) sequence. V was clipped by 8 bases and J by 2 bases; unmatched bases: 5. The CDR3 contains 14 residues. Per germline, CDR1 MNHEY and CDR2 SVGAGI. The source of the sample is a study of blood T cell repertoires in COVID-19. Study-wide background: The United States, Italy and Spain were the sources of the acute and convalescent COVID-19 samples. PBMCs, B-cell-depleted T cells, or T cells provided the cDNA or gDNA that made up the material.

Clinical histories supplied by participants themselves formed the basis of cohort assignment. A case of COVID-19 had been met by exposed participants within 2 weeks before study entry. Libraries were prepared by immunoSEQ multiplex PCR; TCRdb keeps only in-frame clonotypes and omits some of them. The data contain around 250,000 clones, around 93% of them singletons. The clonotype originates from a man in his forties or fifties who had been exposed to COVID-19. The V gene is TRBV6-5, the J gene TRBJ2-3; 9 bases fit TRBD1. The sequenced sample was PBMCs or T cells enriched from blood (not recorded which). The CDR3 DNA reads as TGTGCCAGCGGTCGACAGGGGGTCACAGATACGCAGTATTTT. Translated: CASGRQGVTDTQYF.